What follows are 9 T cell receptor beta chains derived from one specimen sequenced in a study of early T cells in non-severe SARS-CoV-2 infection. TCRdb reanalysed the 5' RACE reads using MiXCR and keeps one entry per CDR3 protein. The table records 40,000 to 45,000 distinct CDR3 sequences, around 6.5% of them present only once. This specimen was whole blood, taken at baseline. These receptor sequences come from an adult who was a healthcare worker with PCR-confirmed SARS-CoV-2 infection or an uninfected control (not recorded which).

The chain carries TRBV7-8 and TRBJ2-7, with D possibly matching TRBD1 (6 bases). Trimming stripped 5 bases from V and 4 bases from J, with 9 bases between. The CDR3 runs 12 residues. Per germline, CDR1 SGHVS and CDR2 FQNEAQ. The CDR3 DNA reads TGTGCCAGCAGCCGGGACAATTACGAGCAGTACTTC. It encodes CASSRDNYEQYF.

Ten or more counts support this clonotype. This chain uses TRBV7-2 with TRBJ1-1; no clear D. Germline-derived CDR1 and CDR2 are SGHTA and FQGNSA. V was shortened by 3 bases and J by 4 bases, with 6 bases between the two germline ends. The CDR3 has 12 residues. The CDR3 protein is CASSLIGTEAFF. In DNA form, the CDR3 reads TGTGCCAGCAGCTTGATCGGCACTGAAGCTTTCTTT.

This clonotype was recorded at least ten times. This chain joins TRBV4-3 and TRBJ2-6; 10 bases match TRBD1. Per the germline V gene, CDR1 is LGHNA and CDR2 is YSLEER. With 0 bases clipped from V and 1 base from J, the junction kept 6 bases outside the gene matches. The CDR3 has 19 amino acids. The CDR3 spells CASSQDSTGGRSGANVLTF. CDR3 DNA sequence: TGCGCCAGCAGCCAAGATTCGACAGGGGGCAGATCTGGGGCCAACGTCCTGACTTTC.

This clonotype has ten or more counts. The J gene is TRBJ2-2, the V gene TRBV5-1; 10 bases are shared with TRBD1. With 4 bases clipped from V and 4 bases from J, the junction kept 4 bases outside the gene matches. Germline assignment: CDR1 SGHRS and CDR2 YFSETQ. The length of the CDR3 is 15 residues. This chain's CDR3 is CASSLRDRGTGELFF. The CDR3 DNA reads TGCGCCAGCAGCCTCCGGGACAGGGGCACCGGGGAGCTGTTTTTT.

This clonotype appeared a few times. The gene calls are TRBV9 and TRBJ2-1, with D maybe TRBD2 (6 bases). Per germline, CDR1 SGDLS and CDR2 YYNGEE. Trimming shortened V by 2 bases and J by 9 bases, and 18 bases separated the two germline ends. The CDR3 is 15 residues long. Here the CDR3 DNA reads TGTGCCAGCAGCGTTGGGGGGACGTTCACAAGTGAGCAGTTCTTC. Its translation is CASSVGGTFTSEQFF.

The chain employs TRBV20-1 and TRBJ1-4; D might be TRBD1 (5 bases). Germline loops: CDR1 DFQATT, CDR2 SNEGSKA (reference sequence). The ends were cut back, 3 bases at V and 8 bases at J, with 22 bases in the middle. There are 16 residues in the CDR3. The CDR3 nucleotides are TGCAGTGCTAGGGGGGGATATGACCAATCGGGCGAAAAACTGTTTTTT. The encoded protein is CSARGGYDQSGEKLFF.

This sequence joins TRBV7-3 and TRBJ1-1; a possible D gene is TRBD1 (5 bases). V was pared by 5 bases and J by 1 base, with 14 bases between. CDR3 length: 15 residues. In germline, CDR1 is SGHTA, CDR2 FQGTGA. CDR3 sequence: CASSNVGGGNTEAFF. CDR3 nucleotides: TGTGCCAGCAGCAATGTTGGGGGAGGGAACACTGAAGCTTTCTTT.

This clonotype was counted only a few times. The DNA for the CDR3 is TGTGCCAGCAGCCAAGAGGGGCAGCCCCAGCATTTT. Translated, it gives CASSQEGQPQHF. The chain uses TRBV12-3 or TRBV12-4 and TRBJ1-5; D is perhaps TRBD1 (5 bases). CDR3 length: 12 residues. Trimming pared 6 bases from V and 7 bases from J, leaving 10 bases between.

In its sample, this clonotype was seen a few times. The rearrangement uses TRBV12-3 or TRBV12-4 and TRBJ2-3; 9 bases match TRBD1. This CDR3 region has 12 residues. After removal of 2 bases from V and 14 bases from J, the junction contained 5 bases not matched to a gene. CDR3 residues: CASSLLGTGLYF. DNA of the CDR3: TGTGCCAGCAGTTTACTCGGGACAGGGTTGTATTTT.